This T cell receptor (beta chain) was found in a study of shared clonotypes between healthy human individuals. Points from the study as a whole: Generation probability values for non-shared clonotypes were lower than those for clonotypes shared by all four donors. Naive subsets, compared against memory subsets, generally had larger estimated richness values. Blood alone was sampled, and tissue repertoires likely differ.

Remarks on this clone: Its antigen is unknown. The sample holds other DNA sequences that translate to the same CDR3.

Repertoires were generated with immunoSEQ multiplex PCR, while TCRdb's copy carries only in-frame clones and drops some. The sample holds about 1.1 million clones; approximately 80% are singletons and the top ten take about 0.52%. Trimming took off 0 bases at V and 4 bases at J, with 8 bases between the two ends. CDR3 length: 13 residues. In germline, CDR1 is SGHKS, CDR2 YYEKEE (reference sequence). The clonotype originates from a man between 18 and 29 years old in good health. Some clones in this sample may be carry-over from other donors' samples. Sequencing input: memory CD4+ T cells from PBMCs. The subset was: CD45RA-negative fraction. The V and J genes are TRBV5-5 and TRBJ2-7; unclear D gene. This CDR3 is CASSLDSPYEQYF. DNA of the CDR3: TGTGCCAGCAGCTTGGATTCCCCATACGAGCAGTACTTC.